The following is a T cell receptor beta chain sequence with its context. This sample was taken from a study of T cell changes during pregnancy in multiple sclerosis. Germline loops: CDR1 MNHEY, CDR2 SVGAGI. The trim removed 6 bases at V and 5 bases at J, leaving 9 bases unmatched. The CDR3 is 15 residues long. The data were produced by immunoSEQ multiplex PCR, yet TCRdb's version contains in-frame clones alone and is incomplete. The data hold tens of thousands of clones, with around 94% observed a single time. This sequence was found in a female donor with multiple sclerosis, enrolled in a pregnancy study. The specimen was peripheral blood, collected after pregnancy. This chain joins TRBV6-5 and TRBJ1-2, with TRBD1 matching over 10 bases. The CDR3 region has the DNA TGTGCCAGCAGCACCGACAGGGGACAGGGGTATGGCTACACCTTC. Translation: CASSTDRGQGYGYTF.